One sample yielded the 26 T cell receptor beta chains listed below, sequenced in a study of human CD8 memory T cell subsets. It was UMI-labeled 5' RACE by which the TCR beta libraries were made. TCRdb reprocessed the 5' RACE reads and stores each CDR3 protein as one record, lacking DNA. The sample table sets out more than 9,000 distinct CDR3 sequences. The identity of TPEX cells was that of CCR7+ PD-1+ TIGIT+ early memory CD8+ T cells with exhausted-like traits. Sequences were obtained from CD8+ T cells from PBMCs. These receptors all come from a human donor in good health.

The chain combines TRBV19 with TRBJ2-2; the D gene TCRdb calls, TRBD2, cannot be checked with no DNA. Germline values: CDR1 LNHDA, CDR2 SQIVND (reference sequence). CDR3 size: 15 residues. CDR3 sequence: CASTLSGGHTGELFF.

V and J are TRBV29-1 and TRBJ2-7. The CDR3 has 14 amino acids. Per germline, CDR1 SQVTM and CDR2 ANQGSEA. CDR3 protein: CSVEERTGLYEQYF.

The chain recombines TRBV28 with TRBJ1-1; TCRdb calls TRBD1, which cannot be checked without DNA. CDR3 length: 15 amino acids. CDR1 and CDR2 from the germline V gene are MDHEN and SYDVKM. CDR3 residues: CASRRDRGSERGAFF.

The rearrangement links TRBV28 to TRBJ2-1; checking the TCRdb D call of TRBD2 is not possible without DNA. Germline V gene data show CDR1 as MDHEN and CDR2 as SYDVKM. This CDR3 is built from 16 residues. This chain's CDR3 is CASSLGSGSSYNEQFF. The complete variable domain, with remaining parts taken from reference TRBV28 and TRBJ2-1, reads DVKVTQSSRYLVKRTGEKVFLECVQDMDHENMFWYRQDPGLGLRLIYFSYDVKMKEKGDIPEGYSVSREKKERFSLILESASTNQTSMYLCASSLGSGSSYNEQFFGPGTRLTVL.

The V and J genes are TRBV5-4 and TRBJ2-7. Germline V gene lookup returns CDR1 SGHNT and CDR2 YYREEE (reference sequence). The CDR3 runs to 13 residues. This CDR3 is CASSLWKADEQYF. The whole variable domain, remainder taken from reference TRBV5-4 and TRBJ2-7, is ETGVTQSPTHLIKTRGQQVTLRCSSQSGHNTVSWYQQALGQGPQFIFQYYREEENGRGNFPPRFSGLQFPNYSSELNVNALELDDSALYLCASSLWKADEQYFGPGTRLTVT.

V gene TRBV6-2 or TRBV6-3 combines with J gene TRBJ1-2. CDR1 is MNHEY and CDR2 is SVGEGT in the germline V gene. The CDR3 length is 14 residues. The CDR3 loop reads CASSYEGYNYGYTF.

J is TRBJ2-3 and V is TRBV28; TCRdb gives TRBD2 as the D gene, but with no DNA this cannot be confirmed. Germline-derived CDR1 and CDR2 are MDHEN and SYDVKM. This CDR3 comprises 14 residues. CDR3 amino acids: CASRAGTSTDTQYF.

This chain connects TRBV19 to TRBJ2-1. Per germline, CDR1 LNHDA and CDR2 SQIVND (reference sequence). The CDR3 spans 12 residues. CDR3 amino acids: CASSIAYNEQFF.

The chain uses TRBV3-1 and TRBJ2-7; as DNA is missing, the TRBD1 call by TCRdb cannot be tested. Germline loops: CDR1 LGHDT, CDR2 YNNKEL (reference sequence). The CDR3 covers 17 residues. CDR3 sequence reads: CASSQDRSEDTFYEQYF.

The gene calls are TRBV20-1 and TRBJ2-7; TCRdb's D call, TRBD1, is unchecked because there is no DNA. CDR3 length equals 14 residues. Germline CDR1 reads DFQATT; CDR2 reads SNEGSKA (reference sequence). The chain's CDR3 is CSARSPTAGYEQYF.

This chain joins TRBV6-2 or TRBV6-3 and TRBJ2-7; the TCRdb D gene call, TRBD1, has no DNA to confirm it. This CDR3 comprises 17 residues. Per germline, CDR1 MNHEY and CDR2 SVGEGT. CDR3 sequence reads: CASRDTSWGFESYEQYF.

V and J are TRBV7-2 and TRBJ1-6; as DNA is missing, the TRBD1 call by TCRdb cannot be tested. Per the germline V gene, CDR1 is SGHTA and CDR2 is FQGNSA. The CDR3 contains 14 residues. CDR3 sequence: CASSFFDLREPLHF.

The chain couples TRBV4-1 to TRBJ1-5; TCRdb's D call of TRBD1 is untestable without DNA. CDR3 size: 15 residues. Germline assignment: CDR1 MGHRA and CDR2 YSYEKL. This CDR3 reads CASSQVDRGTQPQHF.

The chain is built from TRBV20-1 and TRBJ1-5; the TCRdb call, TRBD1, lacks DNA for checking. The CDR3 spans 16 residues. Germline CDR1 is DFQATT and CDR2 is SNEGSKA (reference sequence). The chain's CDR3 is CSARSLVDIRNQPQHF.

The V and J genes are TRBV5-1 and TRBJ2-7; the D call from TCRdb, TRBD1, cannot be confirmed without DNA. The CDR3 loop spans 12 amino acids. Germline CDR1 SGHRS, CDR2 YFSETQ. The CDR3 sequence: CASSLEGREQYF.

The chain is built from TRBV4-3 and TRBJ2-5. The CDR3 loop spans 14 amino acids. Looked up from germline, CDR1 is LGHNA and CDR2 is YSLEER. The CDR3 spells CASSQVKNRETQYF.

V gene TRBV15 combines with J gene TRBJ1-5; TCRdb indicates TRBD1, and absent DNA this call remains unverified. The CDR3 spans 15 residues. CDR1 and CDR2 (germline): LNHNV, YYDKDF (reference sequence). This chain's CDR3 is CATSRVKGSNQPQHF.

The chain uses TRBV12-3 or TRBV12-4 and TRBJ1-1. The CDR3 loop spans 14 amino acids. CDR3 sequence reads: CASSLGGLNTEAFF.

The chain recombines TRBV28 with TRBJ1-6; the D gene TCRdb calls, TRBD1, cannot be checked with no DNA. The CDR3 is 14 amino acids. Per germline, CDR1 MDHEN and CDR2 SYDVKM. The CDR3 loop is CASSLPRGSSPLHF.

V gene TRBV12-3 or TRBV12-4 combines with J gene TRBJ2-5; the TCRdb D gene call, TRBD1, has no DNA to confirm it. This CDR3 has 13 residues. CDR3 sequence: CATPLGPGETQYF.

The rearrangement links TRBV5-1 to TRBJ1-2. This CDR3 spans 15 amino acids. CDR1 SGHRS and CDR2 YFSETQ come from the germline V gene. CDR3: CASSLGVGKQHGYTF.

The CDR3 sequence: CASADRGLTEAFF. This rearrangement joins TRBV28 to TRBJ1-1; TCRdb selects TRBD1, and the lack of DNA leaves this call unchecked. Germline V gene sequence: CDR1 MDHEN, CDR2 SYDVKM. The CDR3 runs 13 residues.

The CDR3 loop is CASSQDRDRGRADTQYF. The rearrangement links TRBV4-1 to TRBJ2-3; TCRdb's D gene call, TRBD1, goes unchecked for lack of DNA. The CDR3 is 17 residues long. Germline CDR1 is MGHRA and CDR2 is YSYEKL.

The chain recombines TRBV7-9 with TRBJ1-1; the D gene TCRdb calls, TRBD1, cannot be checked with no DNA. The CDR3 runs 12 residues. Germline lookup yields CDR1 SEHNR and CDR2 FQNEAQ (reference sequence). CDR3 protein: CASNLGQGSAFF.

This CDR3 reads CASSPLGPTSSEAFF. The chain has TRBV27 and TRBJ1-1; the TCRdb D gene call, TRBD1, has no DNA to confirm it. Per germline, CDR1 MNHEY and CDR2 SMNVEV (reference sequence). This CDR3 is 15 amino acids long.

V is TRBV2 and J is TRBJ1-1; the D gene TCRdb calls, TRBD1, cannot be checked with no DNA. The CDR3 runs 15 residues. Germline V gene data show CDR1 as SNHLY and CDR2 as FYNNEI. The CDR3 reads CASSSDSPMNTEAFF.